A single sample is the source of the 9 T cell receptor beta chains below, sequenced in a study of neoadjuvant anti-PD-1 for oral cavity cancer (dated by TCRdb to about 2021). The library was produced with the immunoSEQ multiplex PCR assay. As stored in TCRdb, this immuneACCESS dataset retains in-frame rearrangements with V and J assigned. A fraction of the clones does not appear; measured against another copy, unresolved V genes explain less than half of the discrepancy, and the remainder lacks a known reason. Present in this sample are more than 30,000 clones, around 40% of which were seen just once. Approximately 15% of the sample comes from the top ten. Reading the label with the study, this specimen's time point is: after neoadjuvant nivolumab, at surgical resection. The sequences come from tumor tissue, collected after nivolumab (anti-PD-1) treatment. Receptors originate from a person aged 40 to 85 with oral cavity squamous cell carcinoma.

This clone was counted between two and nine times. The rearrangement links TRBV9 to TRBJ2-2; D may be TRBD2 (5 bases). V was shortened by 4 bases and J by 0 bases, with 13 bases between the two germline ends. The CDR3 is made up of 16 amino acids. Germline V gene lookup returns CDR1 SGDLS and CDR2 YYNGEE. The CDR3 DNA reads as TGTGCCAGCAGCCCTCGGACTGGATCGAACACCGGGGAGCTGTTTTTT. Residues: CASSPRTGSNTGELFF.

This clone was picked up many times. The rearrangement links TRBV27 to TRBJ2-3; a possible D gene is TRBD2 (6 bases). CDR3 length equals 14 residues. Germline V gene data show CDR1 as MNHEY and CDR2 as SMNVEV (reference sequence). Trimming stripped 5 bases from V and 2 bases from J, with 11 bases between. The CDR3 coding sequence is TGTGCCAGCAGTCCACGGGACTTCACAGATACGCAGTATTTT. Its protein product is CASSPRDFTDTQYF.

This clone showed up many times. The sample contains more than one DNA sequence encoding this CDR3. CDR3 amino acids: CASSPSGNNEQFF. In nucleotides, the CDR3 is TGCGCCAGCAGTCCTAGCGGGAACAATGAGCAGTTCTTC. The rearrangement joins TRBV5-1 to TRBJ2-1; 9 bases match TRBD2. Germline V gene sequence: CDR1 SGHRS, CDR2 YFSETQ. The V and J ends lost 5 bases and 5 bases, in that order; junction bases with no gene match: 2. The CDR3 runs 13 residues.

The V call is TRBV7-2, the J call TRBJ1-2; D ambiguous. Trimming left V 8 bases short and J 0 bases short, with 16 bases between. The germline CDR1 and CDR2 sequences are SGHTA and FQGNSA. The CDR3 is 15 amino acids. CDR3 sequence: CASARWGQTNYGYTF. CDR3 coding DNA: TGTGCCAGCGCCCGGTGGGGTCAGACTAACTATGGCTACACCTTC.

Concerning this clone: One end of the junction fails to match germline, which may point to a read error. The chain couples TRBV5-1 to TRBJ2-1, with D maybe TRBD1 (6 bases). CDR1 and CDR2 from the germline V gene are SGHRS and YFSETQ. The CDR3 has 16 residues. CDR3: CASRLGQASSYNEQFF. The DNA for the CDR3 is TGCGCCAGCAGATTGGGACAAGCCAGCTCCTACAATGAGCAGTTCTTC.

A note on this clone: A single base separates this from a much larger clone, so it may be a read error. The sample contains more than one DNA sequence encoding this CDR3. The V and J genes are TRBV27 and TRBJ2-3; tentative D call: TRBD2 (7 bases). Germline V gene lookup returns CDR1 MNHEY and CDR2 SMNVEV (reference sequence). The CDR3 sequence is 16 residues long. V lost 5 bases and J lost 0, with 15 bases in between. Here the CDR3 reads CASSPGGGPSTDTQYF. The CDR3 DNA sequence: TGTGCCAGCAGTCCGGGGGGCGGGCCTAGCACAGATACGCAGTATTTT.

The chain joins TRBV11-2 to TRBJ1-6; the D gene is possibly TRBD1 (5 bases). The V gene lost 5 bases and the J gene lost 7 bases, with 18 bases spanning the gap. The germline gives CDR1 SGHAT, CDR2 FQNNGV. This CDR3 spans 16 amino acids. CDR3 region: CASSLETGGWNSPLHF. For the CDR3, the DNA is TGTGCCAGCAGCCTTGAAACAGGAGGATGGAATTCACCCCTCCACTTT.

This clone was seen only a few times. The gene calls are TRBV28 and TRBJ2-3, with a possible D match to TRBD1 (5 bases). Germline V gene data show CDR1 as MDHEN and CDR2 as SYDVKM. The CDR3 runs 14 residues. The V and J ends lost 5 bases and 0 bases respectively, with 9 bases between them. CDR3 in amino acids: CASSRPGSTDTQYF. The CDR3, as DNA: TGTGCCAGCAGTCGTCCAGGGAGCACAGATACGCAGTATTTT. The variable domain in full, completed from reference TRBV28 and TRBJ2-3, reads DVKVTQSSRYLVKRTGEKVFLECVQDMDHENMFWYRQDPGLGLRLIYFSYDVKMKEKGDIPEGYSVSREKKERFSLILESASTNQTSMYLCASSRPGSTDTQYFGPGTRLTVL.

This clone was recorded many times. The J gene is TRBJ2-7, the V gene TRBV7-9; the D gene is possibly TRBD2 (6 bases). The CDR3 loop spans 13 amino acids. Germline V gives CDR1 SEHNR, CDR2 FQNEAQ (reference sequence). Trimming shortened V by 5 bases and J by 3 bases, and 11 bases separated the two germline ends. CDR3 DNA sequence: TGTGCCAGCAGCCCACCGGGGGTCTACGAGCAGTACTTC. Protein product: CASSPPGVYEQYF.